Presented here are 15 T cell receptor beta chains from one specimen sequenced in a study of CD4 T cells in relation to SARS-CoV-2 and coronaviruses. These TCRs' antigens remain unknown. Generated by immunoSEQ multiplex PCR, the TCRdb table keeps only in-frame clones and is missing some. The sample has roughly 43,000 clones, over 75% seen once. Sequencing was performed on naive CD4+ T cells from PBMCs, cultured in vitro. Subset: naive CD4+ T cells isolated by negative enrichment. The receptors here all came from an adult with COVID-19.

The chain recombines TRBV12-5 with TRBJ2-1; unclear D gene. Per germline, CDR1 LGHNT and CDR2 FRNRAP. Trimming left V 5 bases short and J 10 bases short, with 12 bases between. The CDR3 runs to 12 residues. CDR3 sequence reads: CASGHGDREQFF. For the CDR3, the DNA is TGTGCTAGTGGTCACGGCGATCGAGAGCAGTTCTTC.

The chain recombines TRBV2 with TRBJ2-4, with 7 positions matching TRBD1. V trimming: 3 bases; J trimming: 0 bases; junction bases outside the gene matches: 2. The CDR3 extends over 15 amino acids. Germline CDR1 reads SNHLY; CDR2 reads FYNNEI. This CDR3 is CASSDRTGAKNIQYF. The CDR3, as DNA: TGTGCCAGCAGTGATCGGACAGGAGCCAAAAACATTCAGTACTTC.

V usage is TRBV28 and J usage is TRBJ2-3; D not certain. CDR3 length: 14 amino acids. CDR1 MDHEN and CDR2 SYDVKM come from the germline V gene. V was clipped by 2 bases and J by 2 bases, with 8 bases between them. The CDR3 spells CASSLADYTDTQYF. The CDR3 DNA is TGTGCCAGCAGTTTAGCGGATTACACAGATACGCAGTATTTT.

The table lists this clone with a count of one. V is TRBV10-3 and J is TRBJ2-1, with 10 bases that match TRBD2. Germline V gene sequence: CDR1 ENHRY, CDR2 SYGVKD. The V segment lost 4 bases and the J segment 3 bases; nucleotides outside the gene matches: 0. This CDR3 is 14 amino acids long. The CDR3 DNA is TGTGCCATCAGTGGGACTAGCGGCTACAATGAGCAGTTCTTC. This codes for CAISGTSGYNEQFF.

The table lists this clone with a count of one. V usage is TRBV9 and J usage is TRBJ1-5, with no clear D. The CDR3 has 11 residues. The V and J ends lost 2 bases and 5 bases respectively, with 2 bases between them. Germline loops: CDR1 SGDLS, CDR2 YYNGEE. CDR3 sequence: CASSVHQPQHF. CDR3 sequence (DNA): TGTGCCAGCAGCGTCCATCAGCCCCAGCATTTT.

The V call is TRBV5-1, the J call TRBJ1-1; a weak D match, TRBD1 (6 bases). This CDR3 is built from 17 residues. CDR1 SGHRS and CDR2 YFSETQ come from the germline V gene. Trimming shortened V by 0 bases and J by 3 bases, and 18 bases separated the two germline ends. DNA for the CDR3: TGCGCCAGCAGCTTGGCCCGAGGGACACGGTTGGACACTGAAGCTTTCTTT. This encodes CASSLARGTRLDTEAFF.

This clone turned up a few times. This chain uses TRBV5-4 with TRBJ2-1; possibly TRBD2 for D (7 bases). V was trimmed by 3 bases and J by 10 bases, leaving 11 bases between them. This CDR3 comprises 12 residues. The V gene's germline CDR1 is SGHNT and CDR2 YYREEE (reference sequence). CDR3 residues: CASSWGGGEQFF. CDR3 in DNA: TGTGCCAGCAGCTGGGGGGGCGGGGAGCAGTTCTTC.

The chain joins TRBV3-1 (or the pseudogene TRBV3-2) to TRBJ1-2; TRBD1 aligns across 9 bases. Germline trimming cut 2 bases from V and 7 bases from J; bases unmatched to any gene: 11. The length of the CDR3 is 16 residues. From germline, CDR1 is LGHDT and CDR2 YNNKEL (reference sequence). The chain's CDR3 is CASSQPSGTGKFGYTF. The CDR3 bases are TGTGCCAGCAGCCAACCCTCCGGGACAGGGAAGTTTGGCTACACCTTC.

V usage is TRBV7-9 and J usage is TRBJ1-4, with no clear D. Trimming cost V 11 bases and J 0 bases, with 10 bases left between them. The CDR3 sequence is 13 residues long. Per the germline V gene, CDR1 is SEHNR and CDR2 is FQNEAQ (reference sequence). CDR3 DNA: TGTGCCGTTTCCAGTACAACTAATGAAAAACTGTTTTTT. Protein product: CAVSSTTNEKLFF.

Regarding this clone: The germline gene is not matched at one end of the junction; a read error may be the cause. The rearrangement uses TRBV7-9 and TRBJ2-7; no clear D. Germline CDR1 is SEHNR and CDR2 is FQNEAQ (reference sequence). The CDR3 has 16 residues. The CDR3 here is CASSLSTDSNFYQQYF. The CDR3 nucleotides are TGTGCCAGCAGCTTATCCACAGATTCCAACTTCTACCAGCAGTACTTC.

This chain uses TRBV4-2 with TRBJ1-5; D is possibly TRBD1 (5 bases). The V end lost 0 bases, the J end lost 0 bases, and 12 bases lay between the germline ends. The CDR3 spans 17 residues. The germline gives CDR1 LGHNA, CDR2 YNFKEQ. The CDR3 spells CASSQDASRGSNQPQHF. The CDR3 DNA is TGTGCCAGCAGCCAAGATGCCTCGAGGGGTAGCAATCAGCCCCAGCATTTT.

The chain recombines TRBV7-3 with TRBJ2-1; TRBD2 matches 8 bases. CDR1 is SGHTA, CDR2 FQGTGA, per germline. This CDR3 has 13 amino acids. J was trimmed by 7 bases and V by 2 bases; bases with no gene match: 1. CDR3 nucleotides: TGTGCCAGCAGCTTAGAGCGGGAGAATGAGCAGTTCTTC. It specifies CASSLERENEQFF.

The DNA of the CDR3 is TGCGCCAGCAGCTATCGCGCGATTCAAGAGACCCAGTACTTC. Translated: CASSYRAIQETQYF. The chain is built from TRBV5-1 and TRBJ2-5, with D uncertain. The CDR3 has 14 amino acids. V shed 3 bases and J shed 2 bases, with 11 bases lying between them. CDR1 and CDR2 from the germline V gene are SGHRS and YFSETQ. The whole variable domain, filled in from reference TRBV5-1 and TRBJ2-5, reads KAGVTQTPRYLIKTRGQQVTLSCSPISGHRSVSWYQQTPGQGLQFLFEYFSETQRNKGNFPGRFSGRQFSNSRSEMNVSTLELGDSALYLCASSYRAIQETQYFGPGTRLLVL.

The J gene is TRBJ2-7, the V gene TRBV2; TRBD1 matches at 7 bases. This CDR3 comprises 13 residues. Trimming removed 7 bases from V and 5 bases from J; junction bases left unmatched: 8. The V gene's germline CDR1 is SNHLY and CDR2 FYNNEI. DNA for the CDR3: TGTGCCAGCATCAAGGGGGCTCTGGACGAGCAGTACTTC. This translates into CASIKGALDEQYF. Based on the CDR3 plus reference TRBV2 and TRBJ2-7, the full variable domain is EPEVTQTPSHQVTQMGQEVILRCVPISNHLYFYWYRQILGQKVEFLVSFYNNEISEKSEIFDDQFSVERPDGSNFTLKIRSTKLEDSAMYFCASIKGALDEQYFGPGTRLTVT.

This clone was counted a few times. V gene TRBV7-3 combines with J gene TRBJ2-1; D remains ambiguous. With 1 base removed from V and 2 bases from J, the gap between germline ends came to 9 bases. Germline V lookup: CDR1 SGHTA, CDR2 FQGTGA. There are 15 residues in the CDR3. CDR3 sequence: CASSLIVSTYNEQFF. In DNA, the CDR3 is TGTGCCAGCAGCTTAATCGTGTCGACCTACAATGAGCAGTTCTTC.